The entry below gives a single T cell receptor beta chain sequence along with its context. Authors' data handling: Amplification of reference gene primers was used by the study to estimate nucleated cell counts. Sequencing used immunoSEQ multiplex PCR; TCRdb keeps in-frame clones, though not all of them. That table gives V, J and clone size, and the DNA gave D and trimming. The profile shows under 65,000 clones, 75% to 95% of them singletons. This specimen comes from a study of blood T cell repertoires in COVID-19. As for the study in general: Acute-phase and convalescent COVID-19 samples originated in the United States, Italy and Spain. In each case, the material was cDNA or gDNA derived from T cells, B-cell-depleted T cells, or PBMCs.

The CDR3 spans 14 residues. The V gene's germline CDR1 is SGHDN and CDR2 FVKESK. Trimming removed 4 bases from V and 4 bases from J; junction bases left unmatched: 6. Sequencing input: peripheral blood. The chain employs TRBV14 and TRBJ1-2; 7 bases are a match to TRBD1. The TCR comes from a woman older than 75 with active COVID-19. CDR3 sequence (DNA): TGTGCCAGCAGCCTCCGGGACAGCCCCTATGGCTACACCTTC. Amino acid sequence: CASSLRDSPYGYTF.